This entry features one TCR beta chain sequence. Its antigen remains unidentified. 60 Vbeta and 13 Jbeta primers were used in PCR. Libraries were prepared by immunoSEQ multiplex PCR; TCRdb keeps only in-frame clonotypes and omits some of them. The top ten clones hold about a fifth of a sample with 92,000 or so clones, roughly 60% of them seen once. The data stem from a study of cytomegalovirus exposure and HLA in healthy donors. General study points: In a later analysis, HLA-associated beta chains showed higher expansion and lower generation probabilities than comparable chains. Associated with cytomegalovirus, according to the listing, were about 160 TCR beta chains.

V was pared by 0 bases and J by 2 bases, with 8 bases between. CDR1 and CDR2 from the germline V gene are SGHVS and FNYEAQ. This CDR3 comprises 14 residues. V and J are TRBV7-6 and TRBJ2-7, with D possibly TRBD1 on 5 matching bases. The clonotype originates from a woman aged 45 to 65 in good health and CMV-seropositive. Sample: PBMCs. The DNA of the CDR3 is TGTGCCAGCAGCTTAGCGTCAGGGACCTACGAGCAGTACTTC. It is translated as CASSLASGTYEQYF. Supplemented by reference TRBV7-6 and TRBJ2-7, the full variable domain reads GAGVSQSPRYKVTKRGQDVALRCDPISGHVSLYWYRQALGQGPEFLTYFNYEAQQDKSGLPNDRFSAERPEGSISTLTIQRTEQRDSAMYRCASSLASGTYEQYFGPGTRLTVT.